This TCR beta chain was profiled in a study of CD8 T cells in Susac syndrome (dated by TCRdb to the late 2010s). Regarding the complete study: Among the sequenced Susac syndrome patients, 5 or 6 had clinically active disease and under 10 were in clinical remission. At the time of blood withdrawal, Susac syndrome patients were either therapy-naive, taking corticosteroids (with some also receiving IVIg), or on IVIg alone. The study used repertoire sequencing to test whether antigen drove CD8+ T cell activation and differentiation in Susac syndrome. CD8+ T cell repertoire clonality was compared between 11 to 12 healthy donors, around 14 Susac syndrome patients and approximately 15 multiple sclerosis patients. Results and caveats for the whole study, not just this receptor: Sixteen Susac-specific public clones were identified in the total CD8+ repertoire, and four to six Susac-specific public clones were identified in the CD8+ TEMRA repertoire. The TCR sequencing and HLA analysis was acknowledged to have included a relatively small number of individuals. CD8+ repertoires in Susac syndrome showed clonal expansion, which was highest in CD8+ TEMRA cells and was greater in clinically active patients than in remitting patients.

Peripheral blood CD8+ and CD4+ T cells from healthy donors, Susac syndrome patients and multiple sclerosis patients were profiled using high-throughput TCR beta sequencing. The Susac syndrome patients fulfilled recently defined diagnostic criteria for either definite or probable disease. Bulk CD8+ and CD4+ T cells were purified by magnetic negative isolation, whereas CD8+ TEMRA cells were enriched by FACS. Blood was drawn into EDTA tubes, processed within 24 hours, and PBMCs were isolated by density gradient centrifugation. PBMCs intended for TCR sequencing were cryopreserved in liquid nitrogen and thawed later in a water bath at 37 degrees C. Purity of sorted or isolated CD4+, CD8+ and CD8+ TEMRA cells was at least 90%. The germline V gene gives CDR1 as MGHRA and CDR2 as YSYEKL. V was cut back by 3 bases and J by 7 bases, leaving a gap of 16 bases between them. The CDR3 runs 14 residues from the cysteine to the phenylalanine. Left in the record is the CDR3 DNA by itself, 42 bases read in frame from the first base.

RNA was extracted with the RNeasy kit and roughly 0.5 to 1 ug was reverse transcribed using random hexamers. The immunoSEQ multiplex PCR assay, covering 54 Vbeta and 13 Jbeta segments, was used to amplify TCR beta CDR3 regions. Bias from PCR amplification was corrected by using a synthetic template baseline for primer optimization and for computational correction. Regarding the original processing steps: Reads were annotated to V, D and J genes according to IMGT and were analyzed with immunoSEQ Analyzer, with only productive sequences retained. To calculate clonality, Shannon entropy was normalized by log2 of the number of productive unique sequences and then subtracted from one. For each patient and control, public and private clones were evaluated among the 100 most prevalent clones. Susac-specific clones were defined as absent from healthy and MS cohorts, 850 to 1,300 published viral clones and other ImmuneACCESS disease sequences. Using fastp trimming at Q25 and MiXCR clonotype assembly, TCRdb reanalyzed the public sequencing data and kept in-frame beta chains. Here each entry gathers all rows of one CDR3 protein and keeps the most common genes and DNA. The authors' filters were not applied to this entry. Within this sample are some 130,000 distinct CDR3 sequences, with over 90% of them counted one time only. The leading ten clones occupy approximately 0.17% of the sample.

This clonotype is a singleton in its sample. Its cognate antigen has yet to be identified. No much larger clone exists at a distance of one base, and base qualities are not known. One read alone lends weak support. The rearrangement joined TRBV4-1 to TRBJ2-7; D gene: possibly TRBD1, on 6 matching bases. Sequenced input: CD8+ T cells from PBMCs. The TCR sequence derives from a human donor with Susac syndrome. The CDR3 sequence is CASSQLQGVGEQYF. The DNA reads TGCGCCAGCAGCCAGCTACAGGGTGTCGGGGAGCAGTACTTC.